This TCR beta chain was documented in a study of beta chain features in type 1 diabetes listed by TCRdb under 2018. For the study in its entirety: Mean age, gender distribution, total cell number and subset yield did not differ between patients and healthy donors. Across all samples, 90 million to 130 million sorted cells were examined, and cell number per subset correlated strongly with RNA yield. In the study, TCRB repertoires of sorted circulating CD4+ T cell subsets from recently diagnosed type 1 diabetes patients were compared with those of matched healthy donors. Naive and central memory subsets were obtained from all 30 or so donors, but regulatory and stem cell-like memory subsets were isolated from only 8 patients and roughly 8 healthy donors. The full study reports these points: Because small numbers of individuals were included in the HLA sub-analyses, any influence of HLA type on TCRB rearrangement was left unresolved. At VDJ recombination sites, patients with type 1 diabetes made fewer insertions and deleted more nucleotides, a pattern implying thymic rearrangement abnormalities. Sequencing cDNA rather than genomic DNA could over-represent highly expressing activated cells, although activation and CD3 levels did not differ between groups. Shorter templates might have been favored by PCR, but patient and control samples were amplified and corrected together, so both groups would have been affected equally by any skew. A moderate but significant shortening of TCRB CDR3 length was observed in type 1 diabetes patients in all four CD4+ subsets. Naive, central memory and regulatory TCRB repertoires appeared to be more alike among patients than among healthy donors.

From each donor, a single peripheral blood sample of about 120 mL on average was drawn into heparinised tubes. A BD FACSAria II and a panel including CD45RO, CCR7, CD25, CD127, CD95 and CD27 were used to sort naive, central memory, regulatory and stem cell-like memory CD4+ T cells. A purity above 98% was achieved for all sorted populations. PBMCs were isolated right away by Lymphoprep density gradient centrifugation and were stained directly, without culture. So that batch effects would be minimized, each experiment stained and sorted samples in pairs, pairing one healthy donor with one patient. All of the isolated RNA was reverse transcribed with the High Capacity cDNA Reverse Transcription Kit, so expressed TCRB transcripts were sequenced. Deep immunoSEQ sequencing was performed on naive, central memory and regulatory T cell samples, with an average of roughly 3.5 million total reads per sample. After sorted cells were lysed in RLT buffer, RNA was extracted with DNase-treated RNeasy Micro or Mini kits, with the choice depending on cell number. Each cell subset was processed separately to prevent cross-contamination, with patient and healthy donor samples processed together. The immunoSEQ multiplex PCR was used to amplify TCRB sequences from cDNA, yielding 87-bp fragments that span the CDR3 region. The amplicons were sequenced using the Illumina HiSeq platform. The original pipeline was this. PCR bias was corrected computationally using synthetic template baselines, and reads within Hamming distance 2 were collapsed, with unmergeable singletons discarded. Reads were aligned against IMGT to assign V, D and J genes, CDR3 length and insertions or deletions at six rearrangement sites. Within each subset, clonotype counts were normalized to sorted cell number, after which true diversity and Gini coefficients were computed with the tcR R package. The overlap coefficient, calculated on TCRB nucleotide sequences, was used to quantify repertoire sharing. Drawn from immuneACCESS, this table holds only the in-frame rearrangements with V and J called that TCRdb kept. Clones are partly lost; checked studies trace under half to an unresolved V gene and leave the rest unexplained. V, J and clone size are those of that table, while D and trimming were read from the DNA. In this sample the table shows about 220,000 clones, about 11% of which occur a single time. 1% to 1.5% of the sample lies in the top ten.

This clone has a handful of counts. Its specific antigen is unknown. Base qualities are not at hand, and no much larger clone is one base apart. Trimming removed 5 bases from V and 6 bases from J, leaving 19 bases between the germline ends. The germline V gene specifies SGHTA as CDR1 and FQGNSA as CDR2. The CDR3 holds 16 amino acids from the cysteine to the phenylalanine. Only CDR3 DNA remains: 48 bases, in frame from the first base. The sample comprised central memory CD4+ T cells from blood. The chain was built from TRBV7-2 and TRBJ2-2, with no confidently assigned D gene. This sequence was found in a man in his late teens or twenties in good health. For the CDR3, the sequence is CASSPSRTREPGELFF. The DNA reads TGTGCCAGCAGCCCGAGCCGGACCCGAGAGCCCGGGGAGCTGTTTTTT.